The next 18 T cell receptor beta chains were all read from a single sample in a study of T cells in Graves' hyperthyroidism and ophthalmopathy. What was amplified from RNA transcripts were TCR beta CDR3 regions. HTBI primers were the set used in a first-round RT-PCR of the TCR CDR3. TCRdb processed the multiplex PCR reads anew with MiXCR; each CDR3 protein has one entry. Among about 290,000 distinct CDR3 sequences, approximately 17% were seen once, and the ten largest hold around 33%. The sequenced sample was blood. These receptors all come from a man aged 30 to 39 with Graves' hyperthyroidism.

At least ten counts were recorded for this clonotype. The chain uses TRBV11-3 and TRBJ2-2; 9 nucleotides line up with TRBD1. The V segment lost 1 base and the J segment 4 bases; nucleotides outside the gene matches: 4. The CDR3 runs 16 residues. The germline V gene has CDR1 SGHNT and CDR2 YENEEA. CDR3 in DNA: TGTGCCAGCAGCTTAGTAGGGACAGGGCCCACCGGGGAGCTGTTTTTT. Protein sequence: CASSLVGTGPTGELFF.

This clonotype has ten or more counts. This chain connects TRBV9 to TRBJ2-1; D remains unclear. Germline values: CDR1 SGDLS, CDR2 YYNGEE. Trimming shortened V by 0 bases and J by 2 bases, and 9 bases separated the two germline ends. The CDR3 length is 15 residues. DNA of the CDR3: TGTGCCAGCAGCGTAGGACGCCAACCCTACAATGAGCAGTTCTTC. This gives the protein CASSVGRQPYNEQFF. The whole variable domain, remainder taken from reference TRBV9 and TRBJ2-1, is DSGVTQTPKHLITATGQRVTLRCSPRSGDLSVYWYQQSLDQGLQFLIQYYNGEERAKGNILERFSAQQFPDLHSELNLSSLELGDSALYFCASSVGRQPYNEQFFGPGTRLTVL.

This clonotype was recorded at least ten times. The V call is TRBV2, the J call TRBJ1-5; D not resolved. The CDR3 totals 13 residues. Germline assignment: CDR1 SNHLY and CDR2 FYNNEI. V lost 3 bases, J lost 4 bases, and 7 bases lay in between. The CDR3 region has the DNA TGTGCCAGCAGTGACAACCCGAATCAGCCCCAGCATTTT. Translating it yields CASSDNPNQPQHF. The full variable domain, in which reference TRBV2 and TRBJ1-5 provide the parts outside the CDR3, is EPEVTQTPSHQVTQMGQEVILRCVPISNHLYFYWYRQILGQKVEFLVSFYNNEISEKSEIFDDQFSVERPDGSNFTLKIRSTKLEDSAMYFCASSDNPNQPQHFGDGTRLSIL.

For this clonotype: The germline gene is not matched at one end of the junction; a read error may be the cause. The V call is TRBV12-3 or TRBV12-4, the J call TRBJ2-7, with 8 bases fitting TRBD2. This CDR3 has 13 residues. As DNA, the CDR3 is TGTGCCACCCGGCGGGGGGCTGTCTACGAGCAGCACTTC. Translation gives CATRRGAVYEQHF.

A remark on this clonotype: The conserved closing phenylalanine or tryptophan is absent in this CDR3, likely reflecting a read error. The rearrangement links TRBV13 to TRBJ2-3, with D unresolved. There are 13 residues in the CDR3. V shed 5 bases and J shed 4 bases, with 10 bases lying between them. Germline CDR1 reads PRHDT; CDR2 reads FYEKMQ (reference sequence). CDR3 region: CASSPRVADTQYL. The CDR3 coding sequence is TGTGCCAGCAGCCCTAGGGTGGCAGATACGCAGTATCTT.

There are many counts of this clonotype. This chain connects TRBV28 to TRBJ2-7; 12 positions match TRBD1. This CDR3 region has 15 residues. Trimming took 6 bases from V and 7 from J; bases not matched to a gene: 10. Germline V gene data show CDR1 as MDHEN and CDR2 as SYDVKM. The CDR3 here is CASRLGTGGVGEQYF. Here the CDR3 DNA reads TGTGCCAGCAGACTAGGGACAGGGGGCGTGGGTGAGCAGTACTTC.

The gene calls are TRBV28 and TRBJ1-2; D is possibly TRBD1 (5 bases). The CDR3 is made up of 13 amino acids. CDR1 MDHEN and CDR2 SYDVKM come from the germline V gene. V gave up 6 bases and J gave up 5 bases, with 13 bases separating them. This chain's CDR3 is CASSQRGGYGYTF. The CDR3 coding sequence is TGTGCCAGCAGCCAGAGGGGAGGGTATGGCTACACCTTC.

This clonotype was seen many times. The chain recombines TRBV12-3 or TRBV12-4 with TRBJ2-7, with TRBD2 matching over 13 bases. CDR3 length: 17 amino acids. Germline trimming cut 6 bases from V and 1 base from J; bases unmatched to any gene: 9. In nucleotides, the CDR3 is TGTGCCAGCAGAGCTACAGAGGGACTAGCGGGATCCTACGAGCAGTACTTC. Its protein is CASRATEGLAGSYEQYF.

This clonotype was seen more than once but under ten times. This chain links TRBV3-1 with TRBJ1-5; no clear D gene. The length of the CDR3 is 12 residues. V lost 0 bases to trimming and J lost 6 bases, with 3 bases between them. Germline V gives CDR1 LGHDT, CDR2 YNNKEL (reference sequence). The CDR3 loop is CASSQDSQPQHF. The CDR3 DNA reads TGTGCCAGCAGCCAAGATAGTCAGCCCCAGCATTTT.

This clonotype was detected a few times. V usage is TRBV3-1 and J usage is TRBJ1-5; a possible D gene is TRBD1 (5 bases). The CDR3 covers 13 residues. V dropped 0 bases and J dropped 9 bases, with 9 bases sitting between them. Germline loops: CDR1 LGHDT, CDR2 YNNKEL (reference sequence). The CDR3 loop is CASSQDPGGPQHF. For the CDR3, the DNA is TGTGCCAGCAGCCAAGACCCCGGGGGGCCCCAGCATTTT.

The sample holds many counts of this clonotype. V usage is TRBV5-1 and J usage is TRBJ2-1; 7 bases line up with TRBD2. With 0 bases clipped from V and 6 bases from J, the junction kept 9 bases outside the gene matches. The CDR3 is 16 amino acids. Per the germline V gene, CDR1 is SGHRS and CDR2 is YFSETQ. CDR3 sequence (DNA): TGCGCCAGCAGCTTGGGTGCTGGACTAGGATTCAATGAGCAGTTCTTC. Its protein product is CASSLGAGLGFNEQFF.

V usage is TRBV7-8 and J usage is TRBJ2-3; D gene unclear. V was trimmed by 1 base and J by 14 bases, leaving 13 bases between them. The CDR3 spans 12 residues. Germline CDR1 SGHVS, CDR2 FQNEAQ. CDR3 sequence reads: CASSLGVVSRYF. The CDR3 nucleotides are TGTGCCAGCAGCTTAGGGGTGGTGTCTAGGTATTTT.

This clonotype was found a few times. The CDR3 DNA is TGCAGCGTGGCTACTAGCCTTGAGCAGTTCTTC. It is translated as CSVATSLEQFF. The chain links TRBV29-1 to TRBJ2-1; D is perhaps TRBD2 (6 bases). The CDR3 extends over 11 amino acids. Trimming shortened V by 6 bases and J by 9 bases, and 12 bases separated the two germline ends. The V gene's germline CDR1 is SQVTM and CDR2 ANQGSEA.

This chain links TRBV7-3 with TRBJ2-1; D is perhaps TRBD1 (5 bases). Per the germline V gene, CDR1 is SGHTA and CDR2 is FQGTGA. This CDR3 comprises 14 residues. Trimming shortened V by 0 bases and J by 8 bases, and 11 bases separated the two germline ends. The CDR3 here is CASSLTQATDEQFF. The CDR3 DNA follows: TGTGCCAGCAGCTTAACACAGGCAACCGATGAGCAGTTCTTC.

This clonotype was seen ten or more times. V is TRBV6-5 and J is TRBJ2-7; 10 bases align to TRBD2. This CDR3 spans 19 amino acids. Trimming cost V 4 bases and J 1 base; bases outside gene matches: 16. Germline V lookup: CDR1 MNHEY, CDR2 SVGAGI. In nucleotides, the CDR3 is TGTGCCAGCAGTTCCCAATCCGGACATCGACTAGCGGGTTCCTACGAGCAGTACTTC. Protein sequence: CASSSQSGHRLAGSYEQYF.

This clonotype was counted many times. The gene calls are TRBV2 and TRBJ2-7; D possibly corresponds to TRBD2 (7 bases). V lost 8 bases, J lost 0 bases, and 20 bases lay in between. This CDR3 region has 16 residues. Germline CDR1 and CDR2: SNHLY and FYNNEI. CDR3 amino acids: CASHTSDQGLSYEQYF. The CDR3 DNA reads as TGTGCCAGCCATACTAGCGACCAGGGGCTCTCCTACGAGCAGTACTTC.

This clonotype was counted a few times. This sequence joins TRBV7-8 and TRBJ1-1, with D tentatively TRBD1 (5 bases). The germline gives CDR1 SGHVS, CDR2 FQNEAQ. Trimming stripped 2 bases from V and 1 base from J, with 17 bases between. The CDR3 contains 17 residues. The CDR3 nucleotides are TGTGCCAGCAGCTTATTCCCTAGACAGAGGACGAACACTGAAGCTTTCTTT. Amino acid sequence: CASSLFPRQRTNTEAFF.

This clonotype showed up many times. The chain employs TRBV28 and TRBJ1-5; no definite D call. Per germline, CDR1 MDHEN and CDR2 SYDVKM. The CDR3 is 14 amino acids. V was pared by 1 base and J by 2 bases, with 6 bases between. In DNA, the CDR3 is TGTGCCAGCAGTTTATCGGGTGGCAATCAGCCCCAGCATTTT. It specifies CASSLSGGNQPQHF. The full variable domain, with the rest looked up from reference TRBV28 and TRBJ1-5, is DVKVTQSSRYLVKRTGEKVFLECVQDMDHENMFWYRQDPGLGLRLIYFSYDVKMKEKGDIPEGYSVSREKKERFSLILESASTNQTSMYLCASSLSGGNQPQHFGDGTRLSIL.